This TCR beta chain was obtained from a study of shared clonotypes between healthy human individuals. Study observations and caveats: Limited genetic and exposure-history diversity came from having few donors.

As defined, naive CD8 cells were CD45RO-negative and positively selected for CCR7, with terminally differentiated effector memory CD45RA+ cells excluded. Remarks on this clone: Its cognate antigen is unknown.

Samples underwent the assay at deep level. Some clones are missing from TCRdb's copy, which holds only in-frame ones; the method was immunoSEQ multiplex PCR. The sample consists of approximately 1.9 million clones, around 95% of them appearing once. The origin of this receptor is a man aged 18 to 35 in good health. Some clones in this sample may be carry-over from other donors' samples. Material: naive CD8+ T cells from PBMCs.

The CDR3 loop reads CASSLDLAGYGEQYF. The CDR3, as DNA: TGTGCCAGCAGCTTGGATCTTGCAGGGTATGGCGAGCAGTACTTC. The chain employs TRBV5-4 and TRBJ2-7; weak D call: TRBD1 (5 bases). This CDR3 is 15 amino acids long. V shed 0 bases and J shed 6 bases, with 16 bases lying between them. Germline lookup yields CDR1 SGHNT and CDR2 YYREEE (reference sequence).